The source of this T cell receptor beta chain is a study of T cells in Graves' hyperthyroidism and ophthalmopathy. Study-level results: The blood repertoire included most of the expanded thyroid clonotypes above 0.001.

TCR beta CDR3 regions were amplified from RNA. In the first-round RT-PCR of the TCR CDR3, the HTBI primer set was used. TCRdb re-called the multiplex PCR reads with MiXCR, one entry per CDR3 protein. The data hold about 580,000 distinct CDR3 sequences, with approximately 14% observed a single time. The junction had 8 bases not matched to a gene; V was cut back by 3 bases and J by 7 bases. Germline CDR1 LNHDA, CDR2 SQIVND (reference sequence). The CDR3 has 15 residues. This clonotype was found a few times. The antigen remains undetermined. Clinical symptoms, serum thyroxine and TRAb, thyroid ultrasound and orbital computed tomography were used for the diagnoses. The sample of blood was obtained at first hyperthyroidism diagnosis (before any ophthalmopathy symptoms). Fresh peripheral blood, 9.5 to 10 ml of it, supplied the PBMCs.

The clonotype was recovered from a woman aged 25 to 39 with Graves' hyperthyroidism that later progressed to Graves' ophthalmopathy. The chain carries TRBV19 and TRBJ1-5; TRBD1 agrees at 8 bases. The sample was blood. CDR3 sequence: CASSIGGQVWQPQHF. The CDR3 region has the DNA TGTGCCAGTAGTATCGGGGGACAGGTTTGGCAGCCCCAGCATTTT.